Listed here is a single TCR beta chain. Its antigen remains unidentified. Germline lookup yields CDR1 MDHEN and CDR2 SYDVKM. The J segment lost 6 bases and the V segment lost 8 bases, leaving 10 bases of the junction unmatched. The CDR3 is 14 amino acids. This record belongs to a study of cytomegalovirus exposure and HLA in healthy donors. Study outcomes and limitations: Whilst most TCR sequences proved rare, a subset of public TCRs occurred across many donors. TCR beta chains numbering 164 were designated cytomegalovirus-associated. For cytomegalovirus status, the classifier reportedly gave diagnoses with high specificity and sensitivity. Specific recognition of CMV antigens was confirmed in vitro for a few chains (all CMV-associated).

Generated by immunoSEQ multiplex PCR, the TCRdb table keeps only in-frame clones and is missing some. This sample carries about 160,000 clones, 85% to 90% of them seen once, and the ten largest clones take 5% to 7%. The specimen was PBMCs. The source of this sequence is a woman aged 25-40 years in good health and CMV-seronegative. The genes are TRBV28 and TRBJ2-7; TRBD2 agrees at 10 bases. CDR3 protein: CASLEAPSGSEQYF. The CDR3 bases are TGTGCCAGCTTGGAAGCCCCTAGCGGGAGCGAGCAGTACTTC.